This T cell receptor (beta chain) comes out of a study of T cell repertoires in cytomegalovirus infection. Findings of the study overall: CMV carriers having the relevant HLA were flagged by cumulative public TCR beta family frequency.

TCRdb analysed the reads with MiXCR anew, one entry per CDR3 protein. In the table there are approximately 1,000,000 distinct CDR3 sequences, about a third of which are singletons. With regard to this clonotype: Its matching antigen is unknown. A much bigger clone sits one base away, suggesting this may be a read error.

The CDR3 runs to 12 residues. Germline V lookup: CDR1 MNHGY, CDR2 SAAAGT. The chain uses TRBV6-8 and TRBJ1-2; the D gene is possibly TRBD1 (5 bases). The clonotype was recovered from a human donor in good health (CMV status not recorded). Some clones in this sample may be carry-over from other donors' samples. The specimen comprised cultured CD8+ T cells from PBMCs, sampled from culture after CMV antigen stimulation. CDR3 DNA sequence: TGTGCCAACAGTCCCCAGGGCTATGGCTACACCTTC. Translated: CANSPQGYGYTF.